The 25 T cell receptor beta chains below come from one sample, sequenced in a study of T cell responses to AZD1222 COVID-19 vaccine. Some clones are missing from TCRdb's copy, which holds only in-frame ones; the method was immunoSEQ multiplex PCR. This table holds 150,000 to 200,000 clones, roughly 91% found once. Sequenced here: peripheral blood, sampled 28 days after the second AZD1222 dose. These TCRs come from an adult who received the AZD1222 COVID-19 vaccine.

This clone is a singleton in its sample. The V and J genes are TRBV3-1 (or the pseudogene TRBV3-2) and TRBJ1-1, with D tentatively TRBD1 (6 bases). CDR1 is LGHDT, CDR2 YNNKEL, per germline (reference sequence). Trimming removed 3 bases at V and 5 bases at J, with 16 bases between. CDR3 length: 15 amino acids. CDR3 region: CASSHASKGGTEAFF. CDR3 nucleotides: TGTGCCAGCAGCCATGCCTCCAAAGGGGGGACTGAAGCTTTCTTT.

This clone was counted only a few times. V and J are TRBV9 and TRBJ2-1, with 9 bases that match TRBD2. After removal of 6 bases from V and 4 bases from J, the junction contained 11 bases not matched to a gene. The CDR3 length is 16 residues. Germline loops: CDR1 SGDLS, CDR2 YYNGEE. DNA of the CDR3: TGTGCCAGCACACAAATGCGGGAGGGACCATACAATGAGCAGTTCTTC. This sequence encodes CASTQMREGPYNEQFF. The whole variable domain, filled in from reference TRBV9 and TRBJ2-1, reads DSGVTQTPKHLITATGQRVTLRCSPRSGDLSVYWYQQSLDQGLQFLIQYYNGEERAKGNILERFSAQQFPDLHSELNLSSLELGDSALYFCASTQMREGPYNEQFFGPGTRLTVL.

The chain is built from TRBV3-1 (or the pseudogene TRBV3-2) and TRBJ2-3; D is uncertain. The V end was cut by 0 bases, the J end by 2 bases, with 15 bases between. Germline V gene lookup returns CDR1 LGHDT and CDR2 YNNKEL (reference sequence). CDR3 size: 17 residues. The CDR3 protein is CASSQDPWRVPTDTQYF. In DNA, the CDR3 is TGTGCCAGCAGCCAAGATCCTTGGCGAGTTCCCACAGATACGCAGTATTTT.

J is TRBJ2-5 and V is TRBV28; TRBD2 matches 9 bases. Looked up from germline, CDR1 is MDHEN and CDR2 is SYDVKM. The trim removed 8 bases at V and 5 bases at J, leaving 9 bases unmatched. CDR3 size: 14 residues. CDR3 sequence (DNA): TGTGCCAGCCTCTTGGCGGGGGGGCGGGAGACCCAGTACTTC. Translated: CASLLAGGRETQYF.

This clone was observed a single time. The V gene is TRBV30, the J gene TRBJ1-6, with D possibly being TRBD1 (5 bases). The germline gives CDR1 GTSNPN, CDR2 SVGIG (reference sequence). The CDR3 covers 13 residues. V was clipped by 0 bases and J by 9 bases, with 9 bases between them. The CDR3 DNA follows: TGTGCCTGGAGTGTTCTGGGGGGTTCACCCCTCCACTTT. This gives the protein CAWSVLGGSPLHF.

The genes are TRBV6-2 or TRBV6-3 and TRBJ1-5, with D tentatively TRBD1 (5 bases). Trimming removed 4 bases from V and 3 bases from J, with 13 bases in between. The CDR3 contains 15 residues. Germline V lookup: CDR1 MNHEY, CDR2 SVGEGT. The CDR3 sequence is CASSFVREDNQPQHF. Here the CDR3 DNA reads TGTGCCAGCAGTTTCGTCAGGGAGGACAATCAGCCCCAGCATTTT.

The chain joins TRBV20-1 to TRBJ1-1; D is possibly TRBD1 (6 bases). V gave up 3 bases and J gave up 4 bases, with 12 bases separating them. The V gene's germline CDR1 is DFQATT and CDR2 SNEGSKA (reference sequence). This CDR3 has 13 residues. The CDR3 protein is CSASGTWGTEAFF. The CDR3 bases are TGCAGTGCTAGTGGGACATGGGGCACTGAAGCTTTCTTT.

This sequence joins TRBV21-1 and TRBJ2-1; the D segment call TRBD2 is taken from the table without a DNA check. TRBV21-1 is listed as a pseudogene. The CDR3 runs to 17 residues. The CDR3 here is CASSNPKGGRTYNEQFF. The DNA for the CDR3 is TGTGCCAGCAGCAACCCAAAGGGAGGGAGGACCTACAATGAGCAGTTCTTC.

V is TRBV7-2 and J is TRBJ2-7; 14 positions agree with TRBD2. V lost 5 bases, J lost 0 bases, and 9 bases stayed unmatched. This CDR3 is built from 18 residues. From germline, CDR1 is SGHTA and CDR2 FQGNSA. CDR3 sequence (DNA): TGTGCCAGCAGCGCTCCGGGACTAGCGGGAGTCAACTCCTACGAGCAGTACTTC. Translating gives CASSAPGLAGVNSYEQYF. The variable domain in full, with the rest retrieved from reference TRBV7-2 and TRBJ2-7, is GAGVSQSPSNKVTEKGKDVELRCDPISGHTALYWYRQSLGQGLEFLIYFQGNSAPDKSGLPSDRFSAERTGGSVSTLTIQRTQQEDSAVYLCASSAPGLAGVNSYEQYFGPGTRLTVT.

V usage is TRBV19 and J usage is TRBJ2-1; TRBD2 matches at 11 bases. V trimming: 6 bases; J trimming: 4 bases; junction bases outside the gene matches: 5. In germline, CDR1 is LNHDA, CDR2 SQIVND (reference sequence). The CDR3 spans 15 residues. The CDR3 DNA sequence: TGTGCCAGTAGCCGACTAGCGGGGAAATACAATGAGCAGTTCTTC. Its protein is CASSRLAGKYNEQFF.

The rearrangement joins TRBV4-1 to TRBJ2-5, with D uncertain. The CDR3 is 13 amino acids. CDR1 is MGHRA, CDR2 YSYEKL, per germline. Trimming took 5 bases from V and 5 from J, leaving 12 bases between them. The CDR3 DNA reads TGCGCCAGCAGCTTTGATCCTGGGGAGACCCAGTACTTC. Its translation is CASSFDPGETQYF.

The chain couples TRBV5-5 to TRBJ2-1; 8 bases are shared with TRBD1. Germline CDR1 and CDR2: SGHKS and YYEKEE (reference sequence). The CDR3 is 16 residues long. V was clipped by 2 bases and J by 3 bases; unmatched bases: 7. The CDR3 region is CASSFLGTGGYNEQFF. The CDR3 region has the DNA TGTGCCAGCAGCTTTTTGGGTACAGGGGGCTACAATGAGCAGTTCTTC.

The rearrangement uses TRBV7-2 and TRBJ2-5, with no clear D. The V end was cut by 2 bases, the J end by 5 bases, with 9 bases between. The CDR3 runs 13 residues. The germline V gene encodes CDR1 SGHTA and CDR2 FQGNSA. The CDR3 protein is CASSLMGMETQYF. DNA for the CDR3: TGTGCCAGCAGCTTAATGGGCATGGAGACCCAGTACTTC.

This chain links TRBV3-1 (or the pseudogene TRBV3-2) with TRBJ1-1, with 9 nucleotides matching TRBD1. J gave up 3 bases and V 5 bases, and 7 bases lay outside the gene matches. CDR3 length equals 15 residues. Germline V CDR1 and CDR2: LGHDT, YNNKEL (reference sequence). CDR3 bases: TGTGCCAGCAGCGCATCACAGGGGGCCGACACTGAAGCTTTCTTT. The encoded protein is CASSASQGADTEAFF.

The chain joins TRBV6-6 to TRBJ1-4, with 7 positions matching TRBD1. This CDR3 region has 15 residues. The junction had 8 bases not matched to a gene; V was cut back by 5 bases and J by 5 bases. Per germline, CDR1 MNHNY and CDR2 SVGAGI (reference sequence). The CDR3 sequence is CASSTTGTVNEKLFF. Written as DNA, the CDR3 is TGTGCCAGCAGTACGACCGGGACAGTAAATGAAAAACTGTTTTTT.

The genes are TRBV6-6 and TRBJ1-4; no clear D. Trimming shortened V by 5 bases and J by 7 bases, and 20 bases separated the two germline ends. The CDR3 sequence is 16 residues long. In germline, CDR1 is MNHNY, CDR2 SVGAGI (reference sequence). The CDR3 DNA is TGTGCCAGCAGTCGATCCCCGAGTCCACTAGGTGAAAAACTGTTTTTT. It codes for CASSRSPSPLGEKLFF.

In this sample, this clone turned up once. This chain links TRBV3-1 (or the pseudogene TRBV3-2) with TRBJ1-1; TRBD1 is a possible D gene (5 bases). The germline CDR1 and CDR2 sequences are LGHDT and YNNKEL (reference sequence). This CDR3 has 15 amino acids. The V and J ends lost 0 bases and 1 base respectively, with 9 bases between them. As DNA, the CDR3 is TGTGCCAGCAGCCAAGATAATAGGGGGAACACTGAAGCTTTCTTT. The encoded protein is CASSQDNRGNTEAFF.

The chain employs TRBV6-5 and TRBJ2-1; 9 bases map to TRBD2. Trimming cost V 4 bases and J 7 bases; bases outside gene matches: 11. Germline V gene data show CDR1 as MNHEY and CDR2 as SVGAGI. The CDR3 spans 16 residues. The CDR3 DNA reads TGTGCCAGCAGTTCCATATTAGCGGGAGTAGGAAATGAGCAGTTCTTC. Amino acids: CASSSILAGVGNEQFF.

The rearrangement links TRBV11-1 to TRBJ2-7; no clear D. Trimming took 3 bases from V and 3 from J, leaving 9 bases between them. The germline V gene has CDR1 SGHAT and CDR2 FQDESV (reference sequence). This CDR3 comprises 13 residues. CDR3 sequence: CASSLGPHYEQYF. The DNA for the CDR3 is TGTGCCAGCAGCTTGGGTCCACACTACGAGCAGTACTTC.

This sequence joins TRBV25-1 and TRBJ1-4; the match to TRBD1 covers 9 bases. Per the germline V gene, CDR1 is MGHDK and CDR2 is SYGVNS. The CDR3 contains 14 residues. V lost 5 bases to trimming and J lost 5 bases; unmatched junction nucleotides: 3. CDR3 in amino acids: CASSWTGENEKLFF. The CDR3 region has the DNA TGTGCCAGCAGTTGGACAGGGGAAAATGAAAAACTGTTTTTT.

The CDR3 reads CASSPRPVPYGYTF. CDR3 DNA: TGTGCCAGCAGCCCCCGACCCGTCCCATATGGCTACACCTTC. J is TRBJ1-2 and V is TRBV11-3; D unclear. V was shortened by 5 bases and J by 5 bases, with 15 bases between the two germline ends. Germline values: CDR1 SGHNT, CDR2 YENEEA. The CDR3 runs to 14 residues.

This clone has just one count. The J gene is TRBJ1-2, the V gene TRBV7-2; D may be TRBD1 (5 bases). Germline assignment: CDR1 SGHTA and CDR2 FQGNSA. This CDR3 spans 13 amino acids. The ends were cut back, 6 bases at V and 0 bases at J, with 8 bases in the middle. The CDR3 protein is CASRAGTNYGYTF. CDR3 DNA: TGTGCCAGCAGAGCAGGGACTAACTATGGCTACACCTTC.

This clone turned up a few times. The V call is TRBV7-9, the J call TRBJ1-3; D gene uncertain. Trimming took off 5 bases at V and 4 bases at J, with 15 bases between the two ends. CDR3 length: 15 residues. Germline lookup yields CDR1 SEHNR and CDR2 FQNEAQ (reference sequence). In DNA form, the CDR3 reads TGTGCCAGCAGCCCCAAGCGTCGTTTAGGAAACACCATATATTTT. Translated, it gives CASSPKRRLGNTIYF.

The chain employs TRBV9 and TRBJ2-5, with TRBD2 as a possible D gene (6 bases). Germline V CDR1 and CDR2: SGDLS, YYNGEE. Trimming removed 0 bases from V and 8 bases from J, with 11 bases in between. The CDR3 contains 13 residues. This chain's CDR3 is CASSVDWRDTQYF. DNA of the CDR3: TGTGCCAGCAGCGTAGACTGGAGGGATACCCAGTACTTC.

The chain couples TRBV19 to TRBJ1-5, with TRBD1 matching 8 bases. The CDR3 is 15 residues long. Germline V lookup: CDR1 LNHDA, CDR2 SQIVND (reference sequence). The ends lost 6 bases at V and 1 base at J; junction bases unmatched: 5. The CDR3 bases are TGTGCCAGTAGCAAGGGACAGGCAAGCAATCAGCCCCAGCATTTT. Its protein product is CASSKGQASNQPQHF.